Here is one TCR beta chain with its context. Its target is unknown. The source of the sample is a study of OX40 agonist ivuxolimab in advanced cancers. Whole-study results and caveats: Some of the nonresponding patients also showed low levels of normalized T-cell clonal expansion. Researchers did not establish what antigens the expanded peripheral T cells target. The average count of expanded clones was higher among CD8+ T cells than among CD4+.

Germline loops: CDR1 SGHNT, CDR2 YENEEA. The CDR3 totals 18 residues. Trimming shortened V by 0 bases and J by 2 bases, and 14 bases separated the two germline ends. Sequencing was performed with immunoSEQ multiplex PCR; in TCRdb, only in-frame clones are kept and a portion is missing. The sample has about 100,000 clones, less than 95% seen once. The specimen was CD4+ or CD8+ T cells sorted from blood, collected in a trial of the OX40 agonist ivuxolimab. This TCR was sampled from an adult with an advanced solid tumor such as melanoma, head and neck, liver or kidney cancer. The chain joins TRBV11-3 to TRBJ2-6, with D hard to call. For the CDR3, the DNA is TGTGCCAGCAGCTTAGATGGGCCGCCGTTCCCTGGGGCCAACGTCCTGACTTTC. Translation gives CASSLDGPPFPGANVLTF.